The 16 T cell receptor beta chains listed next were all sequenced from one sample in a study of shared clonotypes between healthy human individuals. Generated by immunoSEQ multiplex PCR, the TCRdb table keeps only in-frame clones and is missing some. The sample has roughly 2,000,000 clones; about 95% are singletons. CD8 cells classed as naive were CD45RO-negative and positively selected for CCR7, excluding terminally differentiated effector memory CD45RA+ cells. The sample taken for sequencing was naive CD8+ T cells sorted from blood. Receptor source: a man between 18 and 29 years old in good health.

Comment on this clone: The identical CDR3 is also encoded by other nucleotide sequences in the sample. J is TRBJ2-7 and V is TRBV27; 8 bases match TRBD2. V lost 2 bases and J lost 0; bases outside the gene matches: 3. Germline assignment: CDR1 MNHEY and CDR2 SMNVEV (reference sequence). This CDR3 region has 15 residues. CDR3 DNA: TGTGCCAGCAGTTTACGCGGGGGGAGCTCCTACGAGCAGTACTTC. It encodes CASSLRGGSSYEQYF.

The rearrangement uses TRBV11-2 and TRBJ2-7; perhaps TRBD2 as D (6 bases). The germline gives CDR1 SGHAT, CDR2 FQNNGV. V dropped 1 base and J dropped 6 bases, with 13 bases sitting between them. This CDR3 is built from 14 residues. The CDR3 bases are TGTGCCAGCAGCTTAGCTGGGACTCTCTTCGAGCAGTACTTC. This gives the protein CASSLAGTLFEQYF.

In the case of this clone: Compared with germline, one end of the junction differs, possibly owing to a read error. This chain links TRBV5-1 with TRBJ1-2; unclear D gene. This CDR3 has 12 amino acids. Looked up from germline, CDR1 is SGHRS and CDR2 is YFSETQ. Here the CDR3 DNA reads TGCGCCAGCACCTTGGACGGGTCCGGCTACACCTTC. This codes for CASTLDGSGYTF.

The chain uses TRBV5-6 and TRBJ1-1; tentatively, D is TRBD1 (6 bases). The CDR3 is made up of 14 amino acids. The V and J ends lost 6 bases and 10 bases respectively, with 22 bases between them. Germline CDR1 and CDR2: SGHDT and YYEEEE. In DNA, the CDR3 is TGTGCCAGCATCCAAAGATGGACAGTCGAGGGAGCTTTCTTT. This translates into CASIQRWTVEGAFF.

V gene TRBV6-5 combines with J gene TRBJ1-1; D perhaps matches TRBD1 (5 bases). V was cut by 5 bases and J by 3 bases, with 10 bases left in between. The CDR3 is made up of 13 amino acids. Germline CDR1 is MNHEY and CDR2 is SVGAGI. CDR3 bases: TGTGCCAGCAGTCAAGGGGAGCACACTGAAGCTTTCTTT. This translates into CASSQGEHTEAFF.

This chain links TRBV4-1 with TRBJ1-2; tentative D call: TRBD1 (6 bases). V lost 4 bases and J 3 bases, leaving 15 bases between the germline ends. The germline V gene has CDR1 MGHRA and CDR2 YSYEKL. The CDR3 loop spans 15 amino acids. The CDR3 region has the DNA TGCGCCAGCAGCCTACGATCAGGGGATGACTATGGCTACACCTTC. Residues: CASSLRSGDDYGYTF.

This clone was observed a single time. Other DNA sequences in the same sample also yield this CDR3. The chain couples TRBV13 to TRBJ1-1, with D unresolved. Looked up from germline, CDR1 is PRHDT and CDR2 is FYEKMQ (reference sequence). The CDR3 is made up of 13 amino acids. V lost 4 bases to trimming and J lost 3 bases, with 9 bases between them. The CDR3 bases are TGTGCCAGCAGCTCCACTGGGGACACTGAAGCTTTCTTT. It is translated as CASSSTGDTEAFF.

The chain combines TRBV5-4 with TRBJ1-3; D is unclear. There are 13 residues in the CDR3. V lost 0 bases and J lost 1, with 2 bases in between. Germline values: CDR1 SGHNT, CDR2 YYREEE (reference sequence). The CDR3 coding sequence is TGTGCCAGCAGCTTGGAGTCTGGAAACACCATATATTTT. It translates to CASSLESGNTIYF.

This sequence joins TRBV6-6 and TRBJ2-1; 7 bases line up with TRBD1. The CDR3 runs 15 residues. Germline V gene lookup returns CDR1 MNHNY and CDR2 SVGAGI (reference sequence). Trimming cost V 7 bases and J 4 bases; bases outside gene matches: 10. For the CDR3, the DNA is TGTGCCAGCATTCTTACAGGGGAAGGGTACAATGAGCAGTTCTTC. This translates into CASILTGEGYNEQFF.

The chain employs TRBV27 and TRBJ2-7, with D perhaps matching TRBD1 or TRBD2 (5 bases each). V was pared by 0 bases and J by 6 bases, with 12 bases between. This CDR3 spans 14 amino acids. The V gene's germline CDR1 is MNHEY and CDR2 SMNVEV (reference sequence). The CDR3 loop is CASSLSRTGGEQYF. The CDR3 DNA is TGTGCCAGCAGTTTATCGAGGACTGGGGGCGAGCAGTACTTC.

The chain combines TRBV7-8 with TRBJ2-1, with D maybe TRBD2 (5 bases). Germline lookup yields CDR1 SGHVS and CDR2 FQNEAQ. The germline V and J ends were trimmed by 2 bases and 0 bases, with 11 bases remaining between them. This CDR3 is 16 amino acids long. CDR3 coding DNA: TGTGCCAGCAGCTTACTGAGGGCCAGCTCCTACAATGAGCAGTTCTTC. Translation: CASSLLRASSYNEQFF.

The chain has TRBV13 and TRBJ2-1, with D tentatively TRBD1 or TRBD2 (5 bases each). Trimming removed 5 bases from V and 1 base from J, with 18 bases in between. Per germline, CDR1 PRHDT and CDR2 FYEKMQ (reference sequence). This CDR3 spans 17 amino acids. CDR3 residues: CASSRPPARESYNEQFF. Here the CDR3 DNA reads TGTGCCAGCAGCCGTCCCCCCGCCAGGGAGTCCTACAATGAGCAGTTCTTC.

The chain combines TRBV5-6 with TRBJ2-7, with a weak D call TRBD1 (5 bases). CDR1 and CDR2 (germline): SGHDT, YYEEEE. The CDR3 totals 13 residues. V lost 5 bases and J 2 bases, leaving 11 bases between the germline ends. CDR3 DNA sequence: TGTGCCAGCAGTTCAGGGAATCCCTACGAGCAGTACTTC. Protein product: CASSSGNPYEQYF.

The chain is built from TRBV6-6 and TRBJ1-3; 7 bases are a match to TRBD1. Trimming at V came to 0 bases and at J to 2 bases, leaving 1 base not matched to a gene. This CDR3 spans 15 amino acids. Germline V CDR1 and CDR2: MNHNY, SVGAGI (reference sequence). DNA for the CDR3: TGTGCCAGCAGTTACTCGACAGGGACTGGAAACACCATATATTTT. Protein: CASSYSTGTGNTIYF.

V and J are TRBV28 and TRBJ1-1, with 8 bases matching TRBD1. CDR1 is MDHEN and CDR2 is SYDVKM in the germline V gene. The CDR3 has 16 amino acids. The junction had 7 bases not matched to a gene; V was cut back by 4 bases and J by 0 bases. CDR3 sequence reads: CASSSTGEGMNTEAFF. The CDR3 DNA reads as TGTGCCAGCAGTTCGACAGGGGAGGGAATGAACACTGAAGCTTTCTTT.

The V and J genes are TRBV5-1 and TRBJ2-3; 7 nucleotides agree with TRBD2. Germline values: CDR1 SGHRS, CDR2 YFSETQ. This CDR3 contains 14 residues. The V segment lost 4 bases and the J segment 0 bases; nucleotides outside the gene matches: 2. Here the CDR3 DNA reads TGCGCCAGCAGCCGACTAGCTAGCACAGATACGCAGTATTTT. It is translated as CASSRLASTDTQYF.